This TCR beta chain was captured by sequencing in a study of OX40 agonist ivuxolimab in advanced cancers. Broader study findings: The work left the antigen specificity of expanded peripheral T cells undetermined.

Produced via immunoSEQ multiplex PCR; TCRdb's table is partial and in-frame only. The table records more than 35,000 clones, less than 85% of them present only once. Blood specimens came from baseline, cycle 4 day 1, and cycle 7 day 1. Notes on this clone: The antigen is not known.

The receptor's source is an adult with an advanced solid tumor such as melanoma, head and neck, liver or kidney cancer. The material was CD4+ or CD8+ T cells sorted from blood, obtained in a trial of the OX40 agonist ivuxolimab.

CDR3 sequence (DNA): TGTGCCAGCAGTTTGGGCGGCCAGACATATGCCTACGAGCAGTACTTC. Amino acids: CASSLGGQTYAYEQYF. This chain joins TRBV6-5 and TRBJ2-7, with unresolved D. The CDR3 spans 16 residues. V lost 4 bases and J 2 bases, leaving 18 bases between the germline ends. The germline CDR1 and CDR2 sequences are MNHEY and SVGAGI.